One and the same sample provided the 32 T cell receptor beta chains below, sequenced in a study of sequential checkpoint blockade in melanoma. Clones were read by immunoSEQ multiplex PCR, and TCRdb kept only the in-frame ones, dropping some. The sample lists some 3,400 clones, around 21% occurring once. The treatment denotes: randomized to nivolumab then ipilimumab (arm A) or the reverse (arm B). Specimen: tumor tissue (inferred from file names), collected from a patient given nivolumab and ipilimumab in sequence. These receptors all stem from a human donor with melanoma.

This clone was detected a few times. The V and J genes are TRBV19 and TRBJ2-7, with TRBD2 matching 8 bases. Per germline, CDR1 LNHDA and CDR2 SQIVND (reference sequence). Trimming at V came to 1 base and at J to 4 bases, leaving 3 bases not matched to a gene. This CDR3 comprises 14 residues. The CDR3 DNA reads as TGTGCCAGTAGTATAGCGGGAGGGAGATACGAGCAGTACTTC. This sequence encodes CASSIAGGRYEQYF. The full variable domain, completed using reference TRBV19 and TRBJ2-7, is DGGITQSPKYLFRKEGQNVTLSCEQNLNHDAMYWYRQDPGQGLRLIYYSQIVNDFQKGDIAEGYSVSREKKESFPLTVTSAQKNPTAFYLCASSIAGGRYEQYFGPGTRLTVT.

This clone has more than one count but fewer than ten. V is TRBV12-5 and J is TRBJ2-2, with 10 nucleotides matching TRBD1. The CDR3 is 15 residues long. Germline CDR1 and CDR2: LGHNT and FRNRAP. In DNA, the CDR3 is TGTGCCAGCAACCGACAGGGGGCCGGCACCGGGGAGCTGTTTTTT. As protein: CASNRQGAGTGELFF.

The chain links TRBV30 to TRBJ1-4; perhaps TRBD1 as D (6 bases). Germline V gene data show CDR1 as GTSNPN and CDR2 as SVGIG (reference sequence). Trimming took 3 bases from V and 8 from J, leaving 13 bases between them. The CDR3 runs 13 residues. The CDR3 spells CAWRRGAGEKLFF. The CDR3 nucleotides read TGTGCCTGGAGGCGGGGGGCCGGGGAAAAACTGTTTTTT.

This chain joins TRBV15 and TRBJ1-1; D perhaps matches TRBD1 (5 bases). V lost 1 base, J lost 2 bases, and 8 bases lay in between. Germline V gives CDR1 LNHNV, CDR2 YYDKDF (reference sequence). This CDR3 comprises 14 residues. CDR3 in DNA: TGTGCCACCAGCAGAGGGACACTAAACACTGAAGCTTTCTTT. Its translation: CATSRGTLNTEAFF.

A few counts support this clone. The chain combines TRBV9 with TRBJ2-1; the D is unclear. V was cut by 4 bases and J by 5 bases, with 10 bases left in between. Per the germline V gene, CDR1 is SGDLS and CDR2 is YYNGEE. The CDR3 is 13 residues long. The CDR3 DNA follows: TGTGCCAGCAGCACGTCCCGGGACAATGAGCAGTTCTTC. It codes for CASSTSRDNEQFF.

A few counts support this clone. The gene calls are TRBV5-1 and TRBJ2-6; either TRBD1 or TRBD2 may supply D (6 bases each). Trimming removed 0 bases at V and 4 bases at J, with 17 bases between. Germline V gene lookup returns CDR1 SGHRS and CDR2 YFSETQ. There are 18 residues in the CDR3. In nucleotides, the CDR3 is TGCGCCAGCAGCTTGGACAGGGTTGGAGGGTCGGGGGCCAACGTCCTGACTTTC. This translates into CASSLDRVGGSGANVLTF.

The chain combines TRBV30 with TRBJ2-1; 9 bases are a match to TRBD1. V dropped 2 bases and J dropped 2; count of bases not matched to a gene: 7. This CDR3 region has 16 residues. Germline lookup yields CDR1 GTSNPN and CDR2 SVGIG (reference sequence). In nucleotides, the CDR3 is TGTGCCTGGAGTACCCGGACAGGGGCGCCCTACAATGAGCAGTTCTTC. It yields the protein CAWSTRTGAPYNEQFF.

This clone is termed medium-sized. The rearrangement uses TRBV28 and TRBJ2-1; no clear D gene. Germline V CDR1 and CDR2: MDHEN, SYDVKM. This CDR3 is built from 15 residues. The V gene lost 5 bases and the J gene lost 15 bases, with 26 bases spanning the gap. CDR3 nucleotides: TGTGCCAGCAGTCAACAGAGGCCCTTTGAGGAGAGGCTGTTCTTC. This codes for CASSQQRPFEERLFF. Full variable domain (outside the CDR3, taken from reference TRBV28 and TRBJ2-1): DVKVTQSSRYLVKRTGEKVFLECVQDMDHENMFWYRQDPGLGLRLIYFSYDVKMKEKGDIPEGYSVSREKKERFSLILESASTNQTSMYLCASSQQRPFEERLFFGPGTRLTVL.

This chain links TRBV19 with TRBJ2-1, with D perhaps matching TRBD1 (6 bases). This CDR3 has 13 residues. V was shortened by 4 bases and J by 9 bases, with 13 bases between the two germline ends. Germline values: CDR1 LNHDA, CDR2 SQIVND (reference sequence). The CDR3 DNA sequence: TGTGCCAGTAGTACCCCGTCAGGGGTTGAGCAGTTCTTC. Protein product: CASSTPSGVEQFF.

The J gene is TRBJ1-1, the V gene TRBV11-3, with D maybe TRBD1 (6 bases). V was pared by 2 bases and J by 1 base, with 14 bases between. This CDR3 has 16 residues. Germline V lookup: CDR1 SGHNT, CDR2 YENEEA. DNA of the CDR3: TGTGCCAGCAGCTTAATCCGGCGGGGGGCGAACACTGAAGCTTTCTTT. This translates into CASSLIRRGANTEAFF.

By share of the sample, this clone is medium-sized. The chain links TRBV11-3 to TRBJ2-3; D is undetermined. The CDR3 extends over 14 amino acids. Germline CDR1 reads SGHNT; CDR2 reads YENEEA. Trimming took off 2 bases at V and 0 bases at J, with 6 bases between the two ends. DNA of the CDR3: TGTGCCAGCAGCTTAAGGTACAGCACAGATACGCAGTATTTT. It is translated as CASSLRYSTDTQYF.

This clone was observed at least ten times. V gene TRBV11-3 combines with J gene TRBJ1-1; D is uncertain. This CDR3 contains 14 residues. Trimming cost V 1 base and J 5 bases, with 11 bases left between them. Germline V gives CDR1 SGHNT, CDR2 YENEEA. CDR3: CASSLGTPRTEAFF. CDR3 bases: TGTGCCAGCAGCTTAGGGACCCCGAGGACTGAAGCTTTCTTT.

The chain uses TRBV14 and TRBJ2-5; a possible D gene is TRBD1 (6 bases). The CDR3 consists of 16 residues. From germline, CDR1 is SGHDN and CDR2 FVKESK. V was pared by 0 bases and J by 1 base, with 12 bases between. The CDR3 spells CASSQDRGHFQETQYF. The CDR3 nucleotides are TGTGCCAGCAGCCAAGATAGGGGACACTTCCAAGAGACCCAGTACTTC.

The chain joins TRBV6-8 to TRBJ2-5, with 10 bases matching TRBD1. Germline-derived CDR1 and CDR2 are MNHGY and SAAAGT. This CDR3 contains 17 residues. J gave up 0 bases and V 4 bases, and 8 bases lay outside the gene matches. CDR3 in DNA: TGTGCCAGCAGTTCTTACCGGGACAGGGGTTACCAAGAGACCCAGTACTTC. Translating gives CASSSYRDRGYQETQYF.

A few counts support this clone. V and J are TRBV9 and TRBJ2-2; D unresolved. This CDR3 comprises 13 residues. CDR1 is SGDLS, CDR2 YYNGEE, per germline. Trimming took off 0 bases at V and 4 bases at J, with 4 bases between the two ends. In DNA, the CDR3 is TGTGCCAGCAGCGTAGCGCTCACCGGGGAGCTGTTTTTT. It codes for CASSVALTGELFF.

The sample holds a few counts of this clone. The chain joins TRBV9 to TRBJ2-1, with 16 bases lining up with TRBD2. The V segment lost 4 bases and the J segment 5 bases; nucleotides outside the gene matches: 12. There are 19 residues in the CDR3. The germline V gene has CDR1 SGDLS and CDR2 YYNGEE. The CDR3 DNA sequence: TGTGCCAGCAGCCCTAACCCGGGACTAGCGGGAGGGCCTAACAATGAGCAGTTCTTC. It encodes CASSPNPGLAGGPNNEQFF.

The J gene is TRBJ1-1, the V gene TRBV29-1, with no clear D. The CDR3 covers 13 residues. Germline V gene data show CDR1 as SQVTM and CDR2 as ANQGSEA. Trimming cost V 4 bases and J 0 bases, with 9 bases left between them. The CDR3 protein is CSVVHQLNTEAFF. CDR3 DNA sequence: TGCAGCGTTGTCCACCAGCTGAACACTGAAGCTTTCTTT.

The V and J genes are TRBV18 and TRBJ1-5; D perhaps matches TRBD1 (5 bases). This CDR3 region has 16 residues. Germline V gene sequence: CDR1 KGHSH, CDR2 LQKENI. With 3 bases removed from V and 0 bases from J, the gap between germline ends came to 12 bases. The CDR3 coding sequence is TGTGCCAGCTCACCGCAGGGCCCCCTTAGCAATCAGCCCCAGCATTTT. Translating gives CASSPQGPLSNQPQHF.

The genes are TRBV19 and TRBJ1-5; 7 bases are shared with TRBD1. CDR3 length: 16 amino acids. V was pared by 1 base and J by 4 bases, with 7 bases of the junction left unmatched. Germline CDR1 is LNHDA and CDR2 is SQIVND (reference sequence). DNA for the CDR3: TGTGCCAGTAGTATAGTGAACAGGGGCGTAAATCAGCCCCAGCATTTT. Translating gives CASSIVNRGVNQPQHF.

This clone is categorized as large (0.1 to 1%). The identical CDR3 is also encoded by other nucleotide sequences in the sample. The V call is TRBV6-8, the J call TRBJ2-2; D is unclear. The CDR3 extends over 13 amino acids. The ends were cut back, 0 bases at V and 6 bases at J, with 5 bases in the middle. The germline CDR1 and CDR2 sequences are MNHGY and SAAAGT. This CDR3 is CASSYSGPGELFF. As DNA, the CDR3 is TGTGCCAGCAGTTACTCGGGTCCCGGGGAGCTGTTTTTT.

This clone was counted a few times. This rearrangement joins TRBV28 to TRBJ1-1; no reliable D call. The length of the CDR3 is 13 residues. V lost 2 bases and J 4 bases, leaving 8 bases between the germline ends. In germline, CDR1 is MDHEN, CDR2 SYDVKM. The DNA for the CDR3 is TGTGCCAGCAGTTTAGGCGGGTCCACTGAAGCTTTCTTT. This encodes CASSLGGSTEAFF.

In this sample, this clone turned up a few times. The CDR3 spells CASSYEAGAIYEQYF. Written as DNA, the CDR3 is TGTGCCAGCAGCTATGAAGCGGGAGCGATCTACGAGCAGTACTTC. The chain couples TRBV11-3 to TRBJ2-7; 8 positions match TRBD2. V gave up 4 bases and J gave up 3 bases; unmatched junction bases: 8. Germline loops: CDR1 SGHNT, CDR2 YENEEA. The CDR3 is made up of 15 amino acids.

This clone was found many times. CDR3 nucleotide sequence: TGTGCCAGCAGCTTCGATTTAGCGGGAGGGCCGGACGAGCAGTACTTC. Translating it yields CASSFDLAGGPDEQYF. V gene TRBV11-3 combines with J gene TRBJ2-7; TRBD2 agrees at 11 bases. The germline gives CDR1 SGHNT, CDR2 YENEEA. The CDR3 has 16 amino acids. V shed 3 bases, J shed 5 bases, and the junction held 9 bases outside the gene matches.

The table lists this clone with a few counts. The chain couples TRBV18 to TRBJ1-1; D not certain. CDR1 and CDR2 from the germline V gene are KGHSH and LQKENI. V lost 3 bases and J 2 bases, leaving 7 bases between the germline ends. The CDR3 is 13 amino acids. The CDR3 region has the DNA TGTGCCAGCTCACCTGAGTTAAACACTGAAGCTTTCTTT. Translating it yields CASSPELNTEAFF.

Judged by abundance, this clone is medium-sized. The J gene is TRBJ2-7, the V gene TRBV7-2; tentative D call: TRBD2 (5 bases). There are 13 residues in the CDR3. Germline-derived CDR1 and CDR2 are SGHTA and FQGNSA. Trimming removed 6 bases at V and 3 bases at J, with 12 bases between. This CDR3 reads CASRSGGDYEQYF. Written as DNA, the CDR3 is TGTGCCAGCAGAAGCGGCGGAGACTACGAGCAGTACTTC.

This clone is labeled large. The gene calls are TRBV11-3 and TRBJ2-1; D tentatively reads TRBD1 or TRBD2 (5 bases each). Deletions cut 3 bases from V and 3 bases from J, with 15 bases between. CDR1 SGHNT and CDR2 YENEEA come from the germline V gene. The CDR3 extends over 16 amino acids. CDR3 region: CASSLGPGTIYNEQFF. The CDR3 DNA is TGTGCCAGCAGCTTGGGGCCCGGGACCATCTACAATGAGCAGTTCTTC.

This clone was counted only a few times. The chain joins TRBV28 to TRBJ2-7, with TRBD2 matching 8 bases. Germline V gives CDR1 MDHEN, CDR2 SYDVKM. V lost 7 bases, J lost 5 bases, and 10 bases stayed unmatched. The CDR3 totals 14 residues. CDR3 amino acids: CASIPAGATHEQYF. DNA for the CDR3: TGTGCCAGCATTCCAGCGGGAGCCACCCACGAGCAGTACTTC.

The sample holds one count of this clone. This chain uses TRBV19 with TRBJ2-5, with a tentative D call TRBD2 (6 bases). Germline-derived CDR1 and CDR2 are LNHDA and SQIVND (reference sequence). The CDR3 sequence is 16 residues long. The ends were cut back, 1 base at V and 4 bases at J, with 16 bases in the middle. The CDR3 loop reads CASSIGPSVVGETQYF. In DNA form, the CDR3 reads TGTGCCAGTAGTATAGGGCCTAGCGTAGTGGGAGAGACCCAGTACTTC.

This clone was seen ten or more times. The rearrangement uses TRBV11-3 and TRBJ1-1, with D maybe TRBD1 (6 bases). V lost 5 bases and J 1 base, leaving 23 bases between the germline ends. Looked up from germline, CDR1 is SGHNT and CDR2 is YENEEA. The CDR3 runs 18 residues. The CDR3 DNA sequence: TGTGCCAGCAGCCAGAGAAACAGGGATTTAATTAAGAACACTGAAGCTTTCTTT. Protein: CASSQRNRDLIKNTEAFF.

The chain couples TRBV19 to TRBJ2-2; 7 bases line up with TRBD1. The V gene end was trimmed by 5 bases and the J gene end by 4 bases; junction bases not matched to a gene: 10. The CDR3 runs to 16 residues. Germline CDR1 LNHDA, CDR2 SQIVND (reference sequence). CDR3 loop: CASSVPTGAATGELFF. For the CDR3, the DNA is TGTGCCAGTAGTGTCCCAACAGGGGCGGCCACCGGGGAGCTGTTTTTT.

As DNA, the CDR3 is TGTGCCAGCAGTCCGACAGGGGAAGGAAACACCATATATTTT. It codes for CASSPTGEGNTIYF. V is TRBV6-8 and J is TRBJ1-3; 8 bases line up with TRBD1. CDR1 MNHGY and CDR2 SAAAGT come from the germline V gene. The CDR3 runs to 14 residues. Trimming at V came to 5 bases and at J to 4 bases, leaving 4 bases not matched to a gene.

This clone has more than one count but fewer than ten. The gene calls are TRBV4-1 and TRBJ1-1, with D possibly matching TRBD1 (5 bases). This CDR3 is 18 amino acids long. Germline V gives CDR1 MGHRA, CDR2 YSYEKL. V lost 4 bases, J lost 3 bases, and 24 bases lay in between. Written as DNA, the CDR3 is TGCGCCAGCAGCCGGCCGGGACCTTTGGCCGTATGGGACACTGAAGCTTTCTTT. Its protein is CASSRPGPLAVWDTEAFF.